This T cell receptor (beta chain) is drawn from a study of identical twins (dated by TCRdb to the mid-2010s). For context, the study as a whole: To test whether fetal clonotypes persist, this study deep-sequenced TCR alpha and beta repertoires from monozygotic twins, from unrelated adults of various ages, and from cord blood. Replicate twin experiments were performed at different times using different library preparation protocols to rule out contamination. The investigation overall reported the following: Recombination models systematically underestimated out-of-frame TCR alpha sharing in monozygotic twins but agreed with sharing between unrelated individuals. Fewer insertions were carried by abundant cord blood beta clonotypes, a similar but weaker trend appeared in young adult naive repertoires, and no such trend appeared in memory repertoires. Zero-insertion analyses could be partly confounded by invariant T cells such as MAIT and iNKT, although diverse VJ usage argued against such confounding for most clonotypes. Because the same donors could not be followed over many years, the conclusions relied on cross-sectional statistical analysis. Compared with coincidental sharing between unrelated individuals, out-of-frame TCR alpha sequences shared between twins had an excess of sequences with low generation probability. A weaker excess of twin sharing was found in beta out-of-frame sequences because the signal-to-noise ratio was lowered by fewer shared sequences.

Every donor in the study was a healthy Caucasian. Three pairs of female monozygotic twins, all aged roughly 18 to 29 years, were included in the twin cohort. Positive isolation kits from Invitrogen were used to isolate the CD4+ and CD8+ T cell populations. As to this clonotype: Its antigen is unknown. Per-nucleotide qualities are absent, and no much larger clonotype sits a single base away.

From a lookup of the germline V gene, CDR1 and CDR2 are MNHNS and SASEGT. The V end loses 5 bases and the J end loses 5 bases, and a stretch of 12 bases separates them. The CDR3 covers 13 residues, taking in both the cysteine and the phenylalanine. The entry retains the CDR3 DNA only, 39 bases that are in frame from base 1. Library construction relied on 5' RACE. The reads were generated on an Illumina HiSeq 2000. Template switching introduced a universal primer binding site; the final cDNA contained a unique molecular identifier, enabling accurate counting of TCR cDNA molecules. Specific primers in the conserved constant-segment region were used to synthesize first-strand cDNA for the TCR alpha and beta chains. To control for contamination, every cDNA library carried two barcodes: a SMART-Mk sample barcode plus Illumina barcodes. TruSeq adapter sequences and Illumina sample barcodes were added in two successive PCR steps. The Illumina HiSeq platform was used with custom primers to sequence TCR alpha and beta cDNA libraries. In the authors' own workflow: Raw reads were processed with MiGEC to extract unique molecular identifiers, and MiXCR was used to determine CDR3 positions. For each individual, recombination models were inferred using an EM algorithm with the repgenHMM and IGoR tools. The analysis of shared clonotypes was done with the tcR package in R, with sharing normalized by the product of cloneset sizes. To study raw recombination without the effects of thymic and clonal selection, out-of-frame nonproductive sequences were analyzed. In TCRdb, the public reads were trimmed at Q25 with fastp and aligned with MiXCR, with productive beta chains retained. Each entry merges the rows of one CDR3 protein and shows their most common DNA and genes. None of the V and J calls come from the authors' own analysis; TCRdb made them. The sample table shows about 520,000 distinct CDR3 sequences, and less than 25% are seen once. Clones ranked in the top ten supply around 0.9% of the sample.

Separately, the same data were catalogued under a study of T cells expressing NK-cell markers. The second study reports: Three sorted T-cell subsets (CD3+CD56+NKG2C+, CD3+CD56+NKG2C- and CD3+CD56-NKG2C+) from fewer than 10 donors had their TCR beta-chain repertoires profiled. Among the eight sequenced donors, seven were HCMV-seropositive and one was HCMV-seronegative. To restrict sorting to alphabetaTCR-expressing T cells, an anti-gammadeltaTCR antibody was added in several experiments. In several donors, the dominant CD3+CD56+NKG2C+ clonotypes were found to rank among the top 10 CD8+ clonotypes and to make up about 1.0-7.0% of CD8+ T cells. Those dominant clonotypes were again the most abundant among CD3+CD56-NKG2C+ cells in a handful of donors, at roughly 25-60.1%. It remained unclear whether the expanded NKG2C-expressing T cell clones were specific for HCMV antigens. The study sequenced eight donors, all healthy volunteers chosen at random: three men and five women. HCMV-specific IgG was detected in serum with a commercial ELISA kit to determine HCMV serostatus. MIGEC was used to demultiplex reads and group the reads by UMI, and MiTCR was used to assemble and quantify clonotypes. To exclude erroneous sequences, any TCR cDNA sequence not supported by at least two reads was discarded. The tcR package was used for downstream repertoire analysis, with clonotypes matched between fractions based on CDR3 nucleotide sequence plus V segment. VDJmatch was used to annotate antigen specificity against VDJdb, with one amino acid substitution in CDR3 permitted.

Sequences were obtained from CD4+ T cells sorted from blood. The chain employs TRBV6-1 and TRBJ1-1, and the D gene may be TRBD1, 5 bases matching. The sequence was collected from a young woman in good health. The bases are TGTGCCAGCAGTCGCGGGGGTATAACTGAAGCTTTCTTT. It is translated as CASSRGGITEAFF.